The entry below gives a single T cell receptor (beta chain) sequence along with its context. Its antigen is not identified. The data are from a study of T cell responses to AZD1222 COVID-19 vaccine. Germline values: CDR1 MNHEY, CDR2 SVGAGI. Between the trimmed V and J ends, which lost 2 bases and 9 bases, there was a span of 5 bases. The CDR3 length is 11 residues. Here immunoSEQ multiplex PCR was the method, and the copy in TCRdb shows in-frame clones only, minus some. The sample has 95,000 to 150,000 clones; 80% to 90% are singletons. The study's findings and limits: Spike regions recognized by vaccine-associated CD4 TCRs spanned the protein, led by 160-218 and 743-854. Females made up more of the donors, who were largely white British, and clonal diversity may have come out too low.

Here the sequenced sample was peripheral blood, taken on day 0 of AZD1222 vaccination. The sequence came from an adult in good health. The chain combines TRBV6-5 with TRBJ2-1; D is unresolved. The CDR3 reads CASSYGVEQFF. CDR3 DNA sequence: TGTGCCAGCAGTTACGGTGTTGAGCAGTTCTTC.